This T cell receptor (beta chain) was obtained from a study of CXCR3-negative and CXCR3-positive naive CD8 T cells. The overall study: Sequencing brought in approximately 140 million TRB reads altogether, and each library got about 1.5 +/- 0.3 million. Study results and caveats: Memory CD8+ T cell repertoires were far less diverse than both naive subsets.

Comments on this clonotype: No antigen is known for it.

Through 5' RACE with UMI labels, the TRB cDNA libraries were prepared. Reprocessing the 5' RACE reads, TCRdb reports a single entry for every CDR3 protein and omits DNA. The table lists 5,000 to 6,500 distinct CDR3 sequences, with about 2% in the top ten. With around 310,000 cells each, the CD8+ T cell subsets were individually sorted in triplicate. A CD45RO-CCR7+CD27+CD95- phenotype identified naive CD8+ T cells. The CDR3 spans 14 residues. CDR1 is MNHEY, CDR2 SMNVEV, per germline (reference sequence). The TCR comes from a human donor in good health. Some clones in this sample may be carry-over from other donors' samples. The chain is built from TRBV27 and TRBJ1-1; TCRdb returns TRBD1, unconfirmable since there is no DNA. Sequencing was carried out using naive CXCR3- CD8+ T cells from blood. Specified subset: CD45RO-CCR7+CD27+CD95- naive CD8+ T cells lacking CXCR3 (TNR3-). The CDR3 reads CASSLRGLNTEAFF.